What follows is one T cell receptor beta chain and its context. This specimen comes from a study of shared T cell receptors in the human thymus. Generated by immunoSEQ multiplex PCR, the TCRdb table keeps only in-frame clones and is missing some. Counted here are 550,000 to 800,000 clones, around 85% occurring once; the ten biggest clones make up around 0.0094%. The V and J ends lost 3 bases and 2 bases, in that order; junction bases with no gene match: 12. Germline CDR1 is SGHRS and CDR2 is YFSETQ. This CDR3 spans 19 amino acids. The same sample was also studied in work on human thymus T cells. That work states: Each of the donors was a healthy Finnish infant who was undergoing open corrective cardiac surgery for congenital heart defects. Usage of V and J genes appeared biased in thymic and blood repertoires.

Sequenced material: thymocytes. J is TRBJ2-6 and V is TRBV5-1; 9 bases fit TRBD1. The receptor's source is a girl less than two years old with a congenital heart defect. As DNA, the CDR3 is TGCGCCAGCAGCTCCCCACCGGGACAGGGATCCGCTGGGGCCAACGTCCTGACTTTC. Its translation: CASSSPPGQGSAGANVLTF.